Presented here are 18 T cell receptor beta chains from one specimen sequenced in a study of human T cells and chemical hapten exposure. Time point in this sample: patch test 1, 2 weeks after DPC sensitization. Treatment reported: therapeutic diphenylcyclopropenone sensitization with weekly scalp DPC. Via MiXCR, TCRdb re-called the RACE reads, giving one row per CDR3 protein. The sample lists approximately 73,000 distinct CDR3 sequences; 10% were seen once. The material sequenced was whole blood, taken in connection with sensitization to the hapten diphenylcyclopropenone (DPC). These receptors all come from a woman aged 50 to 60 with alopecia areata. Some clones in this sample may be carry-over from other donors' samples.

This clonotype came up many times. The gene calls are TRBV5-1 and TRBJ2-3; 8 bases match TRBD2. The CDR3 contains 16 residues. The junction had 6 bases not matched to a gene; V was cut back by 3 bases and J by 0 bases. Germline CDR1 and CDR2: SGHRS and YFSETQ. CDR3 loop: CASSSRASGSTDTQYF. CDR3 sequence (DNA): TGCGCCAGCAGCTCGCGGGCTAGCGGGAGCACAGATACGCAGTATTTT.

This chain uses TRBV28 with TRBJ1-2; 8 positions match TRBD1. The V gene end was trimmed by 6 bases and the J gene end by 5 bases; junction bases not matched to a gene: 5. The CDR3 loop spans 13 amino acids. Germline assignment: CDR1 MDHEN and CDR2 SYDVKM. The CDR3 sequence is CASRRTGRYGYTF. In nucleotides, the CDR3 is TGTGCCAGCAGAAGGACAGGGAGGTATGGCTACACCTTC.

This clonotype came up a few times. The gene calls are TRBV5-1 and TRBJ1-3, with D possibly being TRBD1 (5 bases). This CDR3 contains 16 residues. The V end was cut by 4 bases, the J end by 0 bases, with 14 bases between. The V gene's germline CDR1 is SGHRS and CDR2 YFSETQ. DNA of the CDR3: TGCGCCAGCAGCCCGGGGGGGACCAACTCTGGAAACACCATATATTTT. It yields the protein CASSPGGTNSGNTIYF.

The genes are TRBV11-2 and TRBJ2-1; 11 bases are a match to TRBD2. The CDR3 runs to 16 residues. The germline gives CDR1 SGHAT, CDR2 FQNNGV. With V trimmed by 3 bases and J by 2 bases, 3 bases remained unmatched. The CDR3 here is CASSFGLAGPYNEQFF. The CDR3 nucleotides are TGTGCCAGCAGCTTCGGACTAGCGGGCCCCTACAATGAGCAGTTCTTC.

This clonotype appeared a few times. CDR3 loop: CATSADAGSTDTQYF. The CDR3 DNA sequence: TGTGCCACGAGCGCGGACGCGGGAAGCACAGATACGCAGTATTTT. This chain joins TRBV10-3 and TRBJ2-3, with D maybe TRBD2 (6 bases). V lost 10 bases and J 0 bases, leaving 17 bases between the germline ends. This CDR3 is built from 15 residues. Germline V lookup: CDR1 ENHRY, CDR2 SYGVKD.

In its sample, this clonotype was seen a few times. The rearrangement uses TRBV18 and TRBJ1-1; maybe TRBD1 (5 bases). Per germline, CDR1 KGHSH and CDR2 LQKENI. The CDR3 is made up of 15 amino acids. Trimming removed 4 bases at V and 1 base at J, with 13 bases between. CDR3 sequence: CASSLTGTANTEAFF. The CDR3 DNA follows: TGTGCCAGCTCACTTACCGGGACGGCGAACACTGAAGCTTTCTTT.

The sample holds many counts of this clonotype. The genes are TRBV29-1 and TRBJ1-3; possible D gene TRBD1, 6 bases. The V gene's germline CDR1 is SQVTM and CDR2 ANQGSEA. Trimming cost V 3 bases and J 0 bases, with 9 bases left between them. This CDR3 contains 14 residues. The CDR3 bases are TGCAGCGTTGAGACAGGTCCCTCTGGAAACACCATATATTTT. It yields the protein CSVETGPSGNTIYF.

The V call is TRBV27, the J call TRBJ2-2; the D gene is possibly TRBD2 (5 bases). The CDR3 sequence is 14 residues long. Trimming left V 3 bases short and J 7 bases short, with 12 bases between. In germline, CDR1 is MNHEY, CDR2 SMNVEV (reference sequence). The CDR3, as DNA: TGTGCCAGCAGTTTGTTCCGGGAAAGCGGGGAGCTGTTTTTT. Translated: CASSLFRESGELFF.

The rearrangement joins TRBV20-1 to TRBJ2-1; D possibly corresponds to TRBD2 (5 bases). There are 13 residues in the CDR3. Germline V gene sequence: CDR1 DFQATT, CDR2 SNEGSKA (reference sequence). Trimming left V 0 bases short and J 7 bases short, with 10 bases between. Here the CDR3 reads CSARDSARNEQFF. For the CDR3, the DNA is TGCAGTGCTAGAGATAGCGCGAGGAATGAGCAGTTCTTC.

About this clonotype: One end of the junction fails to match germline, which may point to a read error. The genes are TRBV19 and TRBJ1-6; maybe TRBD1 (6 bases). Germline V CDR1 and CDR2: LNHDA, SQIVND (reference sequence). The CDR3 is 16 amino acids. The CDR3 DNA reads as TGTGCCAGTAGTACCCTACTACAGGGCAGGAATTCACCCCTCCATTTT. It codes for CASSTLLQGRNSPLHF.

The rearrangement joins TRBV11-2 to TRBJ1-4; D is ambiguous. This CDR3 region has 14 residues. Germline values: CDR1 SGHAT, CDR2 FQNNGV. The V and J ends lost 1 base and 8 bases respectively, with 11 bases between them. The CDR3 nucleotides are TGTGCCAGCAGCTTAGGAATTGTTCGGGAAAAACTGTTTTTT. As protein: CASSLGIVREKLFF.

Written as DNA, the CDR3 is TGTGCCAGCTCCTTAGGAGCGGGAGGTTTTCTCTACAATGAGCAGTTCTTC. Translated, it gives CASSLGAGGFLYNEQFF. The rearrangement links TRBV18 to TRBJ2-1; TRBD2 agrees at 9 bases. Germline-derived CDR1 and CDR2 are KGHSH and LQKENI. The ends lost 6 bases at V and 3 bases at J; junction bases unmatched: 12. There are 17 residues in the CDR3.

This sequence joins TRBV29-1 and TRBJ2-5; the D gene is possibly TRBD2 (6 bases). Trimming left V 3 bases short and J 4 bases short, with 21 bases between. CDR3 length: 16 amino acids. Germline V gene lookup returns CDR1 SQVTM and CDR2 ANQGSEA. CDR3 sequence reads: CSVEGGVDPGRETQYF. The CDR3 DNA sequence: TGCAGCGTTGAGGGCGGGGTGGACCCTGGGAGAGAGACCCAGTACTTC. Full variable domain (outside the CDR3, taken from reference TRBV29-1 and TRBJ2-5): SAVISQKPSRDICQRGTSLTIQCQVDSQVTMMFWYRQQPGQSLTLIATANQGSEATYESGFVIDKFPISRPNLTFSTLTVSNMSPEDSSIYLCSVEGGVDPGRETQYFGPGTRLLVL.

The gene calls are TRBV18 and TRBJ2-1, with 7 bases identical to TRBD1. There are 15 residues in the CDR3. The germline V gene has CDR1 KGHSH and CDR2 LQKENI. V gave up 3 bases and J gave up 2 bases; unmatched junction bases: 4. The CDR3 DNA is TGTGCCAGCTCACCGTTAGGGGGCACCTACAATGAGCAGTTCTTC. Amino acids: CASSPLGGTYNEQFF.

The CDR3 sequence is CSARGGAQETQYF. CDR3 in DNA: TGCAGTGCTAGAGGCGGGGCACAAGAGACCCAGTACTTC. The chain uses TRBV20-1 and TRBJ2-5; tentative D call: TRBD2 (6 bases). The V gene lost 1 base and the J gene lost 2 bases, with 8 bases spanning the gap. CDR3 size: 13 residues. CDR1 is DFQATT and CDR2 is SNEGSKA in the germline V gene (reference sequence).

Only a few counts were recorded for this clonotype. The chain combines TRBV20-1 with TRBJ2-1; TRBD2 agrees at 10 bases. The V and J ends lost 0 bases and 8 bases, in that order; junction bases with no gene match: 13. In germline, CDR1 is DFQATT, CDR2 SNEGSKA (reference sequence). The CDR3 consists of 17 residues. CDR3 residues: CSARDRKGLARTHEQFF. CDR3 DNA: TGCAGTGCTAGAGATCGGAAGGGACTAGCGAGAACCCATGAGCAGTTCTTC.

The chain is built from TRBV29-1 and TRBJ2-2; possible D gene TRBD1, 5 bases. Per germline, CDR1 SQVTM and CDR2 ANQGSEA. V dropped 3 bases and J dropped 6 bases, with 11 bases sitting between them. This CDR3 is 13 amino acids long. CDR3 in DNA: TGCAGCGTTGAGGGGCAGAGCCCCGGGGAGCTGTTTTTT. It encodes CSVEGQSPGELFF.

This chain joins TRBV30 and TRBJ2-5; 7 nucleotides align to TRBD1. Unmatched junction bases numbered 3, after V lost 5 bases and J lost 6 bases. The germline V gene encodes CDR1 GTSNPN and CDR2 SVGIG (reference sequence). This CDR3 comprises 11 residues. CDR3 in amino acids: CAWDRDQTQYF. The CDR3 bases are TGTGCCTGGGACAGGGACCAGACCCAGTACTTC.